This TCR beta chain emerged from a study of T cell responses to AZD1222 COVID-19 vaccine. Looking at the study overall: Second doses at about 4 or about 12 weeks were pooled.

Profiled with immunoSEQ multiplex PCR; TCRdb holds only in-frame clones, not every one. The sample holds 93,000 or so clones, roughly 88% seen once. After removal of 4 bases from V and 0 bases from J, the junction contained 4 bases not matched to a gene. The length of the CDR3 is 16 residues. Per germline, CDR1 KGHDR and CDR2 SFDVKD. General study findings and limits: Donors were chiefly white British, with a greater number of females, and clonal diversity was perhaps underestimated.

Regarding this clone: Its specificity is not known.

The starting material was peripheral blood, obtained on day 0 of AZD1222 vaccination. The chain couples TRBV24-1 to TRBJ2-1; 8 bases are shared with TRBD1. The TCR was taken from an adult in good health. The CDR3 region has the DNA TGTGCCACCAGTGAGTCAGGGGGCGACTCCTACAATGAGCAGTTCTTC. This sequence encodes CATSESGGDSYNEQFF.